This T cell receptor beta chain was found in a study of cytomegalovirus exposure and HLA in healthy donors. Background on the study: About 80 million unique TCRs from HLA-typed donors were held in an early data release.

The CDR3 consists of 15 residues. V lost 2 bases, J lost 2 bases, and 5 bases stayed unmatched. The germline V gene has CDR1 SGDLS and CDR2 YYNGEE. Study outcomes and limitations: Association of a missense DCLRE1C variant with TCR beta V- and J-gene trimming was reported in a later analysis. Analysis performed later showed TCR beta chains linked to HLA being more clonally expanded than equally common others.

Regarding this clone: As yet, its antigen is unknown.

The PCR had 60 Vbeta and 13 Jbeta primers. Libraries were prepared by immunoSEQ multiplex PCR; TCRdb keeps only in-frame clonotypes and omits some of them. Among over 150,000 clones listed, approximately 82% were seen once. The chain is built from TRBV9 and TRBJ1-2; 8 bases are shared with TRBD1. The sample comprised PBMCs. The clonotype originates from a male donor in good health and CMV-seropositive. For the CDR3, the DNA is TGTGCCAGCAGCGTCCGGGACAGGCAGAACTATGGCTACACCTTC. Translating it yields CASSVRDRQNYGYTF.